Here is one TCR beta chain with its context. Its antigen is not yet known. No per-base quality is available; no much larger clone lies one base away. In Seattle, one collaborating source enrolled patients while the infection was active and tracked those patients longitudinally over the course of disease. Each collaborating institution followed its own protocols to collect whole blood in K2EDTA tubes. For TCRbeta analysis, collaborator samples were shipped as frozen whole blood, as isolated PBMCs, or as DNA extracted from either sample type. TCRbeta CDR3 regions were amplified from genomic DNA by means of the immunoSEQ Assay, a bias-controlled multiplex PCR. The paper's processing steps were these. Nucleated cell counts per sample were estimated from amplification of reference gene primers within the assay. Sequence reads were collapsed and filtered to measure the absolute abundance of every unique TCRbeta CDR3 rearrangement. For each sample, productive Simpson clonality was calculated as the square root of Simpson's diversity index across productive rearrangements. TCRdb carries this immuneACCESS record with in-frame sequences only. Its versions omit some clonotypes, under half of them owing to an unresolved V gene in the studies checked, with the rest unexplained. The DNA was the basis for D and trimming; V, J and clone size are from that table. Across this sample there are roughly 87,000 clones, with 70% to 90% seen only once. Roughly 3% of the sample is taken by the ten largest.

The data derive from a study of blood T cell repertoires in COVID-19 (dated by TCRdb to about 2020). About the investigation overall: Collaborator samples came from the United States, Italy and Spain and covered acute and convalescent phases of COVID-19. Samples came from the ongoing ImmuneRACE study (first 160 participants) plus 1,254 subjects from 6 global collaborators. Deeply sampled blood TCRbeta repertoires from subjects exposed to, actively infected with, or recovered from COVID-19 were included in the dataset. HLA class I and class II types, where available, came from metadata supplied by the sample provider rather than from assay-based typing. The repertoires were released in a freely available public database intended as a resource for research on the immune response to SARS-CoV-2. The material from the prospective study consisted of cDNA or gDNA derived from T cells, B-cell-depleted T cells, or PBMCs. A de-identified subject ID, COVID-19 status, age in years and sex were almost always included in the sample metadata. On the study overall, not on this receptor specifically: The amount of clinical and demographic metadata varied by source and participant and was provided uncurated.

According to the germline V gene, CDR1 reads KGHSH and CDR2 reads LQKENI. Taken from cysteine to phenylalanine, the CDR3 has 14 residues. Only CDR3 DNA is held: 42 bases, read in frame from base 1. Trimming takes 3 bases off V and 4 bases off J; junction bases not matched to a gene: 5. The TCR was taken from a woman of 80 years or more with COVID-19, enrolled during active disease. The chain uses TRBV18 and TRBJ2-7; 8 bases in the middle match TRBD1. The sample comprised peripheral blood. The CDR3 reads as follows: CASSPIRGQYEQYF. The DNA sequence follows: TGTGCCAGCTCACCCATCAGGGGGCAATACGAGCAGTACTTC.